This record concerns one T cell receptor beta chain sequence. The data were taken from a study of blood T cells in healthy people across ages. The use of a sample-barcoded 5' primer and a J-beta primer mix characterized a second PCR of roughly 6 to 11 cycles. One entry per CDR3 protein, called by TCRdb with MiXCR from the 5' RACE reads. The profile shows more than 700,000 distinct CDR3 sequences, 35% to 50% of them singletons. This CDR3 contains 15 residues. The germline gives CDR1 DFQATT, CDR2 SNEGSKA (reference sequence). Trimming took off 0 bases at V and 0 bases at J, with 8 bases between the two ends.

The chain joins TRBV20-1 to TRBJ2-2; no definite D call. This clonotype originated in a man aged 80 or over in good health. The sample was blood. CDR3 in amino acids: CSARDRLSNTGELFF. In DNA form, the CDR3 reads TGCAGTGCTAGAGATCGCCTCTCGAACACCGGGGAGCTGTTTTTT.